Each of the 17 T cell receptor beta chains below was sequenced from the same sample in a study of OX40 agonist ivuxolimab in advanced cancers. Assay: immunoSEQ multiplex PCR; the TCRdb copy retains only in-frame clones and omits some. This sample yields about 43,000 clones, of which around 90% are seen a single time; 19% belongs to the top ten. This material consisted of CD4+ or CD8+ T cells sorted from blood, taken in a trial of the OX40 agonist ivuxolimab. The receptor set was obtained from an adult with an advanced solid tumor such as melanoma, head and neck, liver or kidney cancer.

This rearrangement joins TRBV7-9 to TRBJ2-3; D possibly corresponds to TRBD1 (5 bases). Germline-derived CDR1 and CDR2 are SEHNR and FQNEAQ (reference sequence). This CDR3 region has 12 residues. V shed 1 base and J shed 6 bases, with 5 bases lying between them. CDR3: CASSLEGDTQYF. The CDR3 DNA reads TGTGCCAGCAGCTTAGAGGGGGATACGCAGTATTTT.

V usage is TRBV2 and J usage is TRBJ2-3; D is ambiguous. This CDR3 is built from 14 residues. Trimming took off 8 bases at V and 0 bases at J, with 12 bases between the two ends. Germline lookup yields CDR1 SNHLY and CDR2 FYNNEI. CDR3: CASRSDGSTDTQYF. The CDR3 DNA sequence: TGTGCCAGCCGGAGTGATGGCAGCACAGATACGCAGTATTTT.

The chain recombines TRBV4-1 with TRBJ1-2; tentatively, D is TRBD1 (6 bases). The CDR3 extends over 11 amino acids. Germline V gene data show CDR1 as MGHRA and CDR2 as YSYEKL. Trimming took 8 bases from V and 6 from J, leaving 10 bases between them. CDR3 in amino acids: CASGGGHGYTF. CDR3 DNA: TGCGCCAGCGGAGGGGGTCATGGCTACACCTTC.

The genes are TRBV9 and TRBJ2-7; D remains ambiguous. Germline V gene sequence: CDR1 SGDLS, CDR2 YYNGEE. Trimming cost V 0 bases and J 3 bases, with 7 bases left between them. The CDR3 consists of 13 residues. The CDR3 reads CASSVAPNYEQYF. DNA of the CDR3: TGTGCCAGCAGCGTAGCTCCGAACTACGAGCAGTACTTC.

V gene TRBV11-2 combines with J gene TRBJ2-5; D unresolved. The V end was cut by 1 base, the J end by 5 bases, with 20 bases between. Germline lookup yields CDR1 SGHAT and CDR2 FQNNGV. The CDR3 totals 17 residues. The CDR3 DNA sequence: TGTGCCAGCAGCTTAGTGTCCAGGTCCGTGTTTGGCGAGACCCAGTACTTC. The encoded protein is CASSLVSRSVFGETQYF.

The chain recombines TRBV5-4 with TRBJ1-3; 8 nucleotides match TRBD1. CDR3 length equals 17 residues. The V gene's germline CDR1 is SGHNT and CDR2 YYREEE (reference sequence). V shed 4 bases, J shed 4 bases, and the junction held 13 bases outside the gene matches. The CDR3 reads CASSAPSGQGGGNTIYF. The CDR3 DNA is TGTGCCAGCAGCGCACCCTCCGGACAGGGAGGCGGAAACACCATATATTTT.

For the CDR3, the DNA is TGTGCCAGCAGCCGCGGGACAGGGAGGTCCTACGAGCAGTACTTC. Encoded protein: CASSRGTGRSYEQYF. This chain uses TRBV13 with TRBJ2-7, with 9 bases fitting TRBD1. With 5 bases clipped from V and 1 base from J, the junction kept 6 bases outside the gene matches. Germline V gives CDR1 PRHDT, CDR2 FYEKMQ (reference sequence). The CDR3 runs 15 residues.

The chain links TRBV19 to TRBJ2-2; D gene unclear. CDR1 is LNHDA and CDR2 is SQIVND in the germline V gene (reference sequence). This CDR3 is 11 amino acids long. The ends were cut back, 9 bases at V and 6 bases at J, with 8 bases in the middle. CDR3 amino acids: CASDRAGELFF. The CDR3 DNA reads as TGTGCCAGCGACCGGGCCGGGGAGCTGTTTTTT.

The chain couples TRBV27 to TRBJ2-7, with 11 bases fitting TRBD1. The J segment lost 3 bases and the V segment lost 10 bases, leaving 2 bases of the junction unmatched. The CDR3 runs 12 residues. CDR1 is MNHEY, CDR2 SMNVEV, per germline (reference sequence). The CDR3 nucleotides read TGTGCCACGGGACAGGGGGTCTACGAGCAGTACTTC. Protein product: CATGQGVYEQYF.

V is TRBV5-6 and J is TRBJ2-1; TRBD2 aligns across 12 bases. Germline values: CDR1 SGHDT, CDR2 YYEEEE. The CDR3 runs to 17 residues. With 4 bases clipped from V and 2 bases from J, the junction kept 7 bases outside the gene matches. CDR3 protein: CASSRMTSGRAYNEQFF. The CDR3, as DNA: TGTGCCAGCAGCCGCATGACTAGCGGGAGAGCCTACAATGAGCAGTTCTTC. The full variable domain, completed using reference TRBV5-6 and TRBJ2-1, is DAGVTQSPTHLIKTRGQQVTLRCSPKSGHDTVSWYQQALGQGPQFIFQYYEEEERQRGNFPDRFSGHQFPNYSSELNVNALLLGDSALYLCASSRMTSGRAYNEQFFGPGTRLTVL.

The chain recombines TRBV18 with TRBJ2-5; D is unclear. Germline V gene lookup returns CDR1 KGHSH and CDR2 LQKENI. This CDR3 spans 14 amino acids. The germline V and J ends were trimmed by 3 bases and 4 bases, with 12 bases remaining between them. This CDR3 reads CASSPFVGRETQYF. The CDR3 nucleotides read TGTGCCAGCTCACCTTTTGTGGGCAGAGAGACCCAGTACTTC. The full variable domain, rest sourced from reference TRBV18 and TRBJ2-5, is NAGVMQNPRHLVRRRGQEARLRCSPMKGHSHVYWYRQLPEEGLKFMVYLQKENIIDESGMPKERFSAEFPKEGPSILRIQQVVRGDSAAYFCASSPFVGRETQYFGPGTRLLVL.

This clone was seen just once. This chain joins TRBV27 and TRBJ2-7, with 8 positions matching TRBD2. Germline CDR1 is MNHEY and CDR2 is SMNVEV (reference sequence). The V gene end was trimmed by 4 bases and the J gene end by 5 bases; junction bases not matched to a gene: 7. This CDR3 is 14 amino acids long. The CDR3 nucleotides are TGTGCCAGCAGTTCAGCGGGGGCCCTCCACGAGCAGTACTTC. Protein sequence: CASSSAGALHEQYF.

The rearrangement joins TRBV6-6 to TRBJ2-7, with D uncertain. The V end lost 0 bases, the J end lost 2 bases, and 8 bases lay between the germline ends. Germline CDR1 MNHNY, CDR2 SVGAGI (reference sequence). The CDR3 covers 14 residues. DNA of the CDR3: TGTGCCAGCAGTTACTCGGGGTTTACCTACGAGCAGTACTTC. Its protein product is CASSYSGFTYEQYF.

The CDR3 spells CSFRPSGTSGRGGTQYF. CDR3 nucleotides: TGCAGCTTCCGCCCTTCCGGGACTAGCGGGAGGGGAGGTACGCAGTATTTT. The V and J genes are TRBV29-1 and TRBJ2-3; 16 bases line up with TRBD2. J was trimmed by 8 bases and V by 8 bases; bases with no gene match: 16. The CDR3 covers 17 residues. Germline lookup yields CDR1 SQVTM and CDR2 ANQGSEA.

The V gene is TRBV19, the J gene TRBJ2-7, with D possibly TRBD2 on 5 matching bases. The CDR3 extends over 14 amino acids. Germline lookup yields CDR1 LNHDA and CDR2 SQIVND (reference sequence). V was pared by 3 bases and J by 3 bases, with 12 bases between. CDR3 nucleotide sequence: TGTGCCAGTAGTATGATTCCGGGGTTCTACGAGCAGTACTTC. Its translation: CASSMIPGFYEQYF.

The rearrangement links TRBV7-9 to TRBJ2-4; the D call may be TRBD1 or TRBD2 (6 bases each). This CDR3 is built from 13 residues. The V and J ends lost 2 bases and 8 bases respectively, with 10 bases between them. CDR1 and CDR2 from the germline V gene are SEHNR and FQNEAQ (reference sequence). Here the CDR3 DNA reads TGTGCCAGCAGCTTACAGGGGAGGTACATTCAGTACTTC. Amino acid sequence: CASSLQGRYIQYF.

The rearrangement links TRBV18 to TRBJ2-7, with no clear D. CDR1 and CDR2 from the germline V gene are KGHSH and LQKENI. V was cut by 0 bases and J by 1 base, with 7 bases left in between. The CDR3 runs 14 residues. CDR3 amino acids: CASSPPGGSYEQYF. CDR3 sequence (DNA): TGTGCCAGCTCACCACCGGGTGGATCCTACGAGCAGTACTTC.